This TCR beta chain appears in the sequencing data of a study of regulatory T cells in long-lasting Graves disease. V was clipped by 9 bases and J by 8 bases, with 23 bases between them. Germline CDR1 reads MDHEN; CDR2 reads SYDVKM. This CDR3 is 15 amino acids long. The time point here: persistent/refractory GD, antithyroid drugs over 5 years with positive TRAb. Extracted PBMC RNA gave rise to the TCR library. This clonotype was counted at least ten times. In building TCR beta libraries, iRepertoire HTBI primers were used together with Arm-PCR of CDR3 regions. TCRdb recomputed calls from the multiplex PCR reads with MiXCR, one row per CDR3 protein. The repertoire has around 400,000 distinct CDR3 sequences, approximately 25% of them found once; the top ten carry about 29%.

The clonotype was recovered from a woman in her 40s with Graves disease. Sequencing used peripheral blood mononuclear cells (PBMCs), obtained when the disease was refractory, from a patient treated with antithyroid drugs. The genes are TRBV28 and TRBJ2-4, with D possibly being TRBD1 (5 bases). The CDR3 loop reads CASTNEQGPMDIQYF. As DNA, the CDR3 is TGTGCCAGTACTAACGAGCAGGGCCCAATGGACATTCAGTACTTC.